A single sample is the source of the 21 T cell receptor beta chains below, sequenced in a study of blood T cell repertoires in COVID-19. The table came from immunoSEQ multiplex PCR; TCRdb's copy has only in-frame clones and leaves some out. The table records about 130,000 clones, approximately 85% of them present only once. Sequences were obtained from peripheral blood. These TCRs come from a human donor in a cohort sampled during active COVID-19.

A note on this clone: Sequence at one end of the junction differs from germline and may be a read error. The rearrangement links TRBV7-7 to TRBJ2-1; tentative D call: TRBD2 (6 bases). The CDR3 sequence is 13 residues long. CDR1 and CDR2 from the germline V gene are SSHAT and FNYEAQ (reference sequence). The CDR3 nucleotides are TGTGCTAGCAGCGGTGTGGGGGGATCGGAGCAGTTCTTC. Translation gives CASSGVGGSEQFF.

There are many counts of this clone. V and J are TRBV5-1 and TRBJ1-5, with 7 bases identical to TRBD1. V lost 5 bases and J lost 4; bases outside the gene matches: 9. This CDR3 is built from 15 residues. Germline V CDR1 and CDR2: SGHRS, YFSETQ. As DNA, the CDR3 is TGCGCCAGCAGGACCACAGGGGCCCCTAATCAGCCCCAGCATTTT. Protein product: CASRTTGAPNQPQHF.

CDR3 sequence reads: CASSLSGTGANEQFF. The CDR3 nucleotides read TGTGCCAGCAGCTTGTCCGGGACAGGGGCAAATGAGCAGTTCTTC. V usage is TRBV11-3 and J usage is TRBJ2-1; 10 positions agree with TRBD1. The CDR3 has 15 residues. Germline V gives CDR1 SGHNT, CDR2 YENEEA. The V gene end was trimmed by 3 bases and the J gene end by 7 bases; junction bases not matched to a gene: 6.

This sequence joins TRBV12-5 and TRBJ2-5, with 10 bases identical to TRBD2. Germline CDR1 LGHNT, CDR2 FRNRAP. V gave up 7 bases and J gave up 2 bases; unmatched junction bases: 4. The CDR3 runs 14 residues. The CDR3 loop reads CASVISGGQETQYF. Written as DNA, the CDR3 is TGTGCTAGTGTTATTAGCGGGGGGCAAGAGACCCAGTACTTC. Full variable domain (rest looked up from reference TRBV12-5 and TRBJ2-5): DARVTQTPRHKVTEMGQEVTMRCQPILGHNTVFWYRQTMMQGLELLAYFRNRAPLDDSGMPKDRFSAEMPDATLATLKIQPSEPRDSAVYFCASVISGGQETQYFGPGTRLLVL.

This chain joins TRBV30 and TRBJ1-5; D not resolved. Trimming shortened V by 3 bases and J by 2 bases, and 8 bases separated the two germline ends. The CDR3 sequence is 13 residues long. From germline, CDR1 is GTSNPN and CDR2 SVGIG (reference sequence). The CDR3 DNA is TGTGCCTGGAGCCGAGTTGGCAATCAGCCCCAGCATTTT. Translating it yields CAWSRVGNQPQHF.

J is TRBJ1-2 and V is TRBV2, with 9 positions matching TRBD1. CDR1 is SNHLY and CDR2 is FYNNEI in the germline V gene. Losses at the gene ends were 2 bases for V and 3 bases for J; bases not matched to a gene: 7. The CDR3 extends over 16 amino acids. The DNA for the CDR3 is TGTGCCAGCAGTGAAAGGAGGGGGGACAGGGACTATGGCTACACCTTC. This translates into CASSERRGDRDYGYTF. The full variable domain, completed using reference TRBV2 and TRBJ1-2, is EPEVTQTPSHQVTQMGQEVILRCVPISNHLYFYWYRQILGQKVEFLVSFYNNEISEKSEIFDDQFSVERPDGSNFTLKIRSTKLEDSAMYFCASSERRGDRDYGYTFGSGTRLTVV.

The gene calls are TRBV5-4 and TRBJ1-2; tentatively, D is TRBD1 (5 bases). Trimming left V 0 bases short and J 2 bases short, with 14 bases between. This CDR3 has 16 amino acids. Per germline, CDR1 SGHNT and CDR2 YYREEE (reference sequence). The CDR3 region is CASSLAGRGRNYGYTF. The CDR3 DNA is TGTGCCAGCAGCTTGGCCGGGAGGGGAAGGAACTATGGCTACACCTTC. The variable domain in full, completed from reference TRBV5-4 and TRBJ1-2, reads ETGVTQSPTHLIKTRGQQVTLRCSSQSGHNTVSWYQQALGQGPQFIFQYYREEENGRGNFPPRFSGLQFPNYSSELNVNALELDDSALYLCASSLAGRGRNYGYTFGSGTRLTVV.

This chain uses TRBV19 with TRBJ1-2, with D hard to call. Trimming pared 7 bases from V and 8 bases from J, leaving 17 bases between. Germline V gene sequence: CDR1 LNHDA, CDR2 SQIVND (reference sequence). There are 13 residues in the CDR3. DNA for the CDR3: TGTGCCAGTACCGTCCACCACGGGAAGGGCTACACCTTC. This encodes CASTVHHGKGYTF. Looking up the rest from reference TRBV19 and TRBJ1-2 gives the full variable domain: DGGITQSPKYLFRKEGQNVTLSCEQNLNHDAMYWYRQDPGQGLRLIYYSQIVNDFQKGDIAEGYSVSREKKESFPLTVTSAQKNPTAFYLCASTVHHGKGYTFGSGTRLTVV.

The chain couples TRBV27 to TRBJ2-1; D gene ambiguous. Trimming shortened V by 3 bases and J by 8 bases, and 14 bases separated the two germline ends. This CDR3 comprises 14 residues. Germline V gives CDR1 MNHEY, CDR2 SMNVEV (reference sequence). CDR3 protein: CASSFGRRRDEQFF. The CDR3, as DNA: TGTGCCAGCAGTTTTGGCCGCCGACGGGATGAGCAGTTCTTC.

The rearrangement links TRBV19 to TRBJ2-5; 8 bases align to TRBD2. The CDR3 spans 13 residues. CDR1 is LNHDA, CDR2 SQIVND, per germline (reference sequence). Trimming took 5 bases from V and 5 from J; bases not matched to a gene: 4. The CDR3 nucleotides read TGTGCCAGTAGTGCCGGGGGGGCGGAGACCCAGTACTTC. Amino acids: CASSAGGAETQYF.

The CDR3 region is CASSPAGGGETQYF. CDR3 coding DNA: TGCGCCAGCAGCCCAGCGGGGGGGGGAGAGACCCAGTACTTC. The V call is TRBV5-1, the J call TRBJ2-5, with 10 nucleotides matching TRBD2. CDR3 length: 14 residues. Germline lookup yields CDR1 SGHRS and CDR2 YFSETQ. Unmatched junction bases numbered 4, after V lost 4 bases and J lost 4 bases.

A word on this clone: This same CDR3 is encoded by further DNA sequences in the sample. The V and J genes are TRBV4-3 and TRBJ1-1; the D gene is possibly TRBD1 (5 bases). This CDR3 comprises 14 residues. The ends were cut back, 5 bases at V and 0 bases at J, with 10 bases in the middle. CDR1 and CDR2 from the germline V gene are LGHNA and YSLEER. This chain's CDR3 is CASSWGNMNTEAFF. The CDR3 coding sequence is TGCGCCAGCAGCTGGGGCAACATGAACACTGAAGCTTTCTTT.

The CDR3, as DNA: TGTGCCAGCAGTTTAATTTTATCCGTTAGCGGGAGCACAGATACGCAGTATTTT. It encodes CASSLILSVSGSTDTQYF. The rearrangement joins TRBV27 to TRBJ2-3, with TRBD2 matching 7 bases. V dropped 2 bases and J dropped 0; count of bases not matched to a gene: 11. CDR1 and CDR2 from the germline V gene are MNHEY and SMNVEV (reference sequence). The CDR3 has 18 amino acids.

The chain recombines TRBV9 with TRBJ1-1; a weak D match, TRBD1 (5 bases). Germline V lookup: CDR1 SGDLS, CDR2 YYNGEE. This CDR3 region has 13 residues. Deletions cut 5 bases from V and 6 bases from J, with 14 bases between. The CDR3 region is CASSVYGGSEAFF. The CDR3 coding sequence is TGTGCCAGCAGTGTATACGGGGGGTCTGAAGCTTTCTTT.

CDR3 nucleotides: TGTGCCAGCAGTTACGGTAGCGGGAGTGGCCAAGAGACCCAGTACTTC. Translation: CASSYGSGSGQETQYF. The chain is built from TRBV6-2 or TRBV6-3 and TRBJ2-5, with 9 positions matching TRBD2. The V gene end was trimmed by 2 bases and the J gene end by 1 base; junction bases not matched to a gene: 5. The CDR3 covers 16 residues. CDR1 and CDR2 from the germline V gene are MNHEY and SVGEGT.

This chain connects TRBV5-1 to TRBJ2-3, with 9 bases aligning to TRBD2. The V segment lost 5 bases and the J segment 5 bases; nucleotides outside the gene matches: 9. The length of the CDR3 is 15 residues. Germline CDR1 SGHRS, CDR2 YFSETQ. The CDR3 DNA is TGCGCCAGCAGAAACCGGACAGCGGGGGGAGATACGCAGTATTTT. Translated: CASRNRTAGGDTQYF.

The rearrangement joins TRBV5-4 to TRBJ1-2, with TRBD1 matching 10 bases. The ends lost 4 bases at V and 2 bases at J; junction bases unmatched: 8. The CDR3 consists of 16 residues. Per the germline V gene, CDR1 is SGHNT and CDR2 is YYREEE (reference sequence). The CDR3 nucleotides read TGTGCCAGCAGCACAGGGGACAGGGGTGGCAACTATGGCTACACCTTC. Translation gives CASSTGDRGGNYGYTF.

The V and J genes are TRBV6-5 and TRBJ2-1, with TRBD2 matching 8 bases. After removal of 7 bases from V and 5 bases from J, the junction contained 7 bases not matched to a gene. CDR3 length equals 14 residues. Germline V gene lookup returns CDR1 MNHEY and CDR2 SVGAGI. In DNA, the CDR3 is TGTGCCAGCATGCGGGGGGAAGTCAACAATGAGCAGTTCTTC. This translates into CASMRGEVNNEQFF.

V is TRBV3-1 (or the pseudogene TRBV3-2) and J is TRBJ1-1; weak D call: TRBD1 (5 bases). CDR1 and CDR2 (germline): LGHDT, YNNKEL (reference sequence). The V end was cut by 0 bases, the J end by 0 bases, with 8 bases between. There are 15 residues in the CDR3. CDR3: CASSQDGGMNTEAFF. CDR3 in DNA: TGTGCCAGCAGCCAAGATGGGGGGATGAACACTGAAGCTTTCTTT.

The gene calls are TRBV6-5 and TRBJ2-2; TRBD1 agrees at 9 bases. Losses at the gene ends were 4 bases for V and 8 bases for J; bases not matched to a gene: 8. The CDR3 consists of 15 residues. Germline V gives CDR1 MNHEY, CDR2 SVGAGI. CDR3 in amino acids: CASSSRQGVSGELFF. The DNA for the CDR3 is TGTGCCAGCAGTTCTCGACAGGGGGTCTCTGGGGAGCTGTTTTTT.

The V call is TRBV19, the J call TRBJ1-1; maybe TRBD1 (5 bases). This CDR3 is built from 13 residues. Trimming stripped 5 bases from V and 6 bases from J, with 13 bases between. Looked up from germline, CDR1 is LNHDA and CDR2 is SQIVND (reference sequence). Here the CDR3 reads CASSSHGRAEAFF. The CDR3 region has the DNA TGTGCCAGTAGTTCTCACGGCAGGGCTGAAGCTTTCTTT.